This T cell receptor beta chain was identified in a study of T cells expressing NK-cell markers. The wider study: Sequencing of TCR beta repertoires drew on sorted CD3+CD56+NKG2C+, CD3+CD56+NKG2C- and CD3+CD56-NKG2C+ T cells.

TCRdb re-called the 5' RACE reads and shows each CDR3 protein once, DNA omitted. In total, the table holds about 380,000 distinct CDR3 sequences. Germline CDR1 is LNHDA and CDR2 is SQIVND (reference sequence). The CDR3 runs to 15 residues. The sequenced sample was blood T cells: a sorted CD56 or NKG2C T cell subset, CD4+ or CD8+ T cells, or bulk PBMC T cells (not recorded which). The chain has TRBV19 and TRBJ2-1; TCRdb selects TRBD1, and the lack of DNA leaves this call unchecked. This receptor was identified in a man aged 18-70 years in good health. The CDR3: CASRTQGASYNEQFF.